This record covers a single TCR beta chain. Its antigen is currently unknown. This sample stems from a study of cytomegalovirus exposure and HLA in healthy donors. Study background: Caucasian-associated ancestry cluster membership applied to about 80% of several hundred genotyped donors. Study-wide findings and caveats: V- and J-gene trimming in TCR beta was tied to a missense DCLRE1C variant by an analysis performed later.

The PCR used 60 Vbeta and 13 Jbeta primers. TCRdb keeps only in-frame clones here, not all; method: immunoSEQ multiplex PCR. The data show around 100,000 clones, roughly 85% seen once. CDR3 length: 14 residues. Per the germline V gene, CDR1 is SEHNR and CDR2 is FQNEAQ (reference sequence). The clonotype originates from a woman aged 40 to 55 in good health and CMV-seronegative. The rearrangement joins TRBV7-9 to TRBJ2-5, with TRBD1 identical over 8 bases. The assigned J gene may be wrong: the sequence end matches TRBJ2-7 better. The sample comprised PBMCs. CDR3 amino acids: CASSGSGTGGEQYF. CDR3 DNA sequence: TGTGCCAGCAGCGGAAGCGGAACAGGGGGCGAGCAGTACTTC.